The next 27 T cell receptor beta chains were all read from a single sample in a study of radiotherapy plus CTLA-4 blockade in lung cancer. Profiling relied on immunoSEQ multiplex PCR, and the TCRdb table lists in-frame clones only, not all of them. The sample yields some 77,000 clones, more than 75% seen once. The sequencing used peripheral blood, collected from a patient treated with radiotherapy plus ipilimumab. These receptors came from a human donor with non-small cell lung cancer who had a partial response to radiotherapy plus ipilimumab.

The chain recombines TRBV19 with TRBJ2-1; D is possibly TRBD2 (6 bases). Per germline, CDR1 LNHDA and CDR2 SQIVND (reference sequence). The CDR3 contains 17 residues. V shed 4 bases and J shed 1 base, with 17 bases lying between them. The CDR3 reads CASSSSREAKSYNEQFF. CDR3 nucleotide sequence: TGTGCCAGTAGTAGTAGCAGGGAGGCGAAGTCCTACAATGAGCAGTTCTTC.

This clone was seen just once. Sequence at one end of the junction differs from germline and may be a read error. This chain connects TRBV27 to TRBJ2-2; 7 nucleotides line up with TRBD2. The CDR3 runs 14 residues. Germline V gene sequence: CDR1 MNHEY, CDR2 SMNVEV (reference sequence). The CDR3 nucleotides read TGTGCCAGCAGTGTCCGGGACTATCACCGGGGAGCTGTTTTT. Encoded protein: CASSVRDYHRGAVF.

V usage is TRBV19 and J usage is TRBJ2-5; 7 nucleotides agree with TRBD1. The CDR3 spans 13 residues. V gave up 5 bases and J gave up 4 bases; unmatched junction bases: 4. Per the germline V gene, CDR1 is LNHDA and CDR2 is SQIVND (reference sequence). CDR3 protein: CASSHGTVETQYF. CDR3 coding DNA: TGTGCCAGTAGTCACGGGACAGTAGAGACCCAGTACTTC.

The rearrangement links TRBV10-3 to TRBJ1-2; 10 bases map to TRBD1. Germline values: CDR1 ENHRY, CDR2 SYGVKD. Losses at the gene ends were 5 bases for V and 5 bases for J; bases not matched to a gene: 8. This CDR3 region has 15 residues. CDR3 coding DNA: TGTGCCATCAGTACGAGACAGGGGGCCCTATATGGCTACACCTTC. Amino acid sequence: CAISTRQGALYGYTF.

In its sample, this clone was seen a few times. The V gene is TRBV19, the J gene TRBJ2-2, with no clear D. CDR1 is LNHDA, CDR2 SQIVND, per germline (reference sequence). V was shortened by 5 bases and J by 0 bases, with 7 bases between the two germline ends. This CDR3 contains 14 residues. The CDR3 DNA sequence: TGTGCCAGTAGTTGGGCCACGAACACCGGGGAGCTGTTTTTT. Translating it yields CASSWATNTGELFF. Full variable domain (rest looked up from reference TRBV19 and TRBJ2-2): DGGITQSPKYLFRKEGQNVTLSCEQNLNHDAMYWYRQDPGQGLRLIYYSQIVNDFQKGDIAEGYSVSREKKESFPLTVTSAQKNPTAFYLCASSWATNTGELFFGEGSRLTVL.

V gene TRBV28 combines with J gene TRBJ2-7; D remains ambiguous. Germline CDR1 reads MDHEN; CDR2 reads SYDVKM. This CDR3 region has 13 residues. The V gene lost 6 bases and the J gene lost 1 base, with 10 bases spanning the gap. The CDR3 DNA is TGTGCCAGCAGCACAGACAAGTCCTACGAGCAGTACGTC. Protein: CASSTDKSYEQYV.

The chain uses TRBV7-9 and TRBJ1-2; D possibly corresponds to TRBD1 (6 bases). Germline assignment: CDR1 SEHNR and CDR2 FQNEAQ (reference sequence). V gave up 4 bases and J gave up 5 bases, with 20 bases separating them. The CDR3 has 16 amino acids. CDR3: CASSSGDTGILYGYTF. In DNA form, the CDR3 reads TGTGCCAGCAGCTCAGGGGATACAGGGATTTTGTATGGCTACACCTTC.

The rearrangement uses TRBV6-5 and TRBJ1-1; D is unclear. The V gene's germline CDR1 is MNHEY and CDR2 SVGAGI. The CDR3 has 14 amino acids. V lost 0 bases to trimming and J lost 2 bases, with 7 bases between them. CDR3 residues: CASSYSSTNTEAFF. The DNA for the CDR3 is TGTGCCAGCAGTTACTCGTCCACTAACACTGAAGCTTTCTTT.

V gene TRBV18 combines with J gene TRBJ2-7, with 10 bases fitting TRBD2. The CDR3 sequence is 14 residues long. Germline V lookup: CDR1 KGHSH, CDR2 LQKENI. Losses at the gene ends were 3 bases for V and 2 bases for J; bases not matched to a gene: 1. As DNA, the CDR3 is TGTGCCAGCTCACCTACTAGCGGGGCCTACGAGCAGTACGTC. Protein sequence: CASSPTSGAYEQYV.

This rearrangement joins TRBV6-1 to TRBJ1-1; 7 positions agree with TRBD1. The ends lost 4 bases at V and 0 bases at J; junction bases unmatched: 2. Per germline, CDR1 MNHNS and CDR2 SASEGT. The CDR3 has 14 amino acids. The CDR3: CASSVGQLNTEAFF. The CDR3 DNA is TGTGCCAGCAGTGTGGGACAGTTGAACACTGAAGCTTTCTTT.

The chain has TRBV28 and TRBJ1-2; 7 bases align to TRBD1. This CDR3 region has 15 residues. Germline V gene data show CDR1 as MDHEN and CDR2 as SYDVKM. V lost 5 bases, J lost 7 bases, and 13 bases stayed unmatched. The CDR3 DNA reads as TGTGCCAGCAGTGTCGGTGGAGGGGGCGCTCGTGGCTACACCTTC. This encodes CASSVGGGGARGYTF.

This rearrangement joins TRBV2 to TRBJ1-4; D unresolved. Trimming removed 6 bases at V and 8 bases at J, with 16 bases between. This CDR3 is built from 14 residues. Looked up from germline, CDR1 is SNHLY and CDR2 is FYNNEI. The CDR3 DNA is TGTGCCAGCAGCCCCGGGTCCTTTGGGGAAAAACTGTTTTTT. This sequence encodes CASSPGSFGEKLFF.

V usage is TRBV5-1 and J usage is TRBJ1-1, with 9 bases matching TRBD1. In germline, CDR1 is SGHRS, CDR2 YFSETQ. After removal of 0 bases from V and 8 bases from J, the junction contained 5 bases not matched to a gene. CDR3 length: 14 amino acids. The CDR3 spells CASSLAGTGLEAFF. CDR3 nucleotides: TGCGCCAGCAGCTTGGCCGGGACAGGGTTGGAAGCTTTCTTT.

The CDR3 DNA reads as TGTGCCAGCAGCAAAGCGCTCTCTAGCGGGAGCAATGAGCAGTTCTTC. It specifies CASSKALSSGSNEQFF. The chain has TRBV21-1 and TRBJ2-1; the table's D gene call, TRBD2, was not cross checked with the DNA. TRBV21-1 is a known pseudogene. The CDR3 has 16 amino acids.

The chain carries TRBV14 and TRBJ1-2, with D tentatively TRBD1 (5 bases). V dropped 1 base and J dropped 7 bases, with 13 bases sitting between them. The germline CDR1 and CDR2 sequences are SGHDN and FVKESK. The CDR3 is 14 residues long. Here the CDR3 reads CASSQVPGKAGYTF. Here the CDR3 DNA reads TGTGCCAGCAGCCAAGTTCCAGGGAAGGCTGGCTACACCTTC.

This chain joins TRBV2 and TRBJ2-3, with D possibly TRBD1 on 6 matching bases. V was cut by 6 bases and J by 5 bases, with 15 bases left in between. The CDR3 is made up of 14 amino acids. Germline lookup yields CDR1 SNHLY and CDR2 FYNNEI. As DNA, the CDR3 is TGTGCCAGCAGCGACAGGCAATATGGAGATACGCAGTATTTT. Amino acids: CASSDRQYGDTQYF. The variable domain in full, with the rest retrieved from reference TRBV2 and TRBJ2-3, is EPEVTQTPSHQVTQMGQEVILRCVPISNHLYFYWYRQILGQKVEFLVSFYNNEISEKSEIFDDQFSVERPDGSNFTLKIRSTKLEDSAMYFCASSDRQYGDTQYFGPGTRLTVL.

The chain uses TRBV2 and TRBJ2-4, with 9 nucleotides matching TRBD2. V lost 7 bases, J lost 6 bases, and 4 bases stayed unmatched. CDR3 length: 13 residues. Per germline, CDR1 SNHLY and CDR2 FYNNEI. The CDR3 DNA follows: TGTGCCAGCACTAGCGGGGTAGGAAACATTCAGTACTTC. Its protein product is CASTSGVGNIQYF. Drawing the rest from reference TRBV2 and TRBJ2-4, the complete variable domain is EPEVTQTPSHQVTQMGQEVILRCVPISNHLYFYWYRQILGQKVEFLVSFYNNEISEKSEIFDDQFSVERPDGSNFTLKIRSTKLEDSAMYFCASTSGVGNIQYFGAGTRLSVL.

In this sample, this clone turned up a few times. This chain uses TRBV27 with TRBJ2-3; maybe TRBD2 (6 bases). Per the germline V gene, CDR1 is MNHEY and CDR2 is SMNVEV (reference sequence). The CDR3 length is 14 residues. Trimming removed 6 bases at V and 2 bases at J, with 12 bases between. CDR3 bases: TGTGCCAGCAGCCGGGACTCGTACACAGATACGCAGTATTTT. It translates to CASSRDSYTDTQYF.

The rearrangement uses TRBV27 and TRBJ2-7; 9 positions match TRBD2. Germline V gene sequence: CDR1 MNHEY, CDR2 SMNVEV (reference sequence). The V segment lost 7 bases and the J segment 4 bases; nucleotides outside the gene matches: 11. The CDR3 sequence is 15 residues long. CDR3 nucleotide sequence: TGTGCCAGCATGACTTCGGCGGGAGGGCAGTACGAGCAGTACTTC. Translating it yields CASMTSAGGQYEQYF.

The chain uses TRBV5-1 and TRBJ2-3, with TRBD2 identical over 8 bases. There are 17 residues in the CDR3. Trimming took 0 bases from V and 4 from J; bases not matched to a gene: 10. Germline-derived CDR1 and CDR2 are SGHRS and YFSETQ. The CDR3 is CASSLASGGFTPDTQYF. The CDR3, as DNA: TGCGCCAGCAGCTTGGCCTCGGGAGGGTTCACACCAGATACGCAGTATTTT.

This clone has just a few counts. The chain employs TRBV7-3 and TRBJ1-2; unclear D gene. Germline V gene lookup returns CDR1 SGHTA and CDR2 FQGTGA. Trimming cost V 2 bases and J 4 bases, with 14 bases left between them. The CDR3 sequence is 15 residues long. This CDR3 is CASSLGLTSGYGYTF. The CDR3 DNA follows: TGTGCCAGCAGCTTAGGGCTCACCTCTGGCTATGGCTACACCTTC.

This rearrangement joins TRBV11-1 to TRBJ2-6, with a tentative D call TRBD1 (5 bases). Trimming removed 5 bases at V and 0 bases at J, with 8 bases between. The CDR3 is made up of 15 amino acids. Looked up from germline, CDR1 is SGHAT and CDR2 is FQDESV (reference sequence). The CDR3 DNA is TGTGCCAGCAGCCAACAGGTCTCTGGGGCCAACGTCCTGACTTTC. It yields the protein CASSQQVSGANVLTF.

The chain links TRBV5-1 to TRBJ2-3, with TRBD2 identical over 14 bases. Germline CDR1 is SGHRS and CDR2 is YFSETQ. Trimming cost V 4 bases and J 8 bases; bases outside gene matches: 6. This CDR3 spans 15 amino acids. CDR3: CASSAGTSGSGTQYF. The CDR3 DNA reads as TGCGCCAGCAGCGCCGGGACTAGCGGGAGTGGTACGCAGTATTTT.

The V call is TRBV5-4, the J call TRBJ1-1; weak D call: TRBD1 (6 bases). In germline, CDR1 is SGHNT, CDR2 YYREEE (reference sequence). V lost 0 bases to trimming and J lost 3 bases, with 9 bases between them. The CDR3 totals 14 residues. The DNA for the CDR3 is TGTGCCAGCAGCTTGGACAGGGCTCACACTGAAGCTTTCTTT. It encodes CASSLDRAHTEAFF.

The chain uses TRBV28 and TRBJ2-1, with 7 nucleotides matching TRBD2. Germline loops: CDR1 MDHEN, CDR2 SYDVKM. The junction had 7 bases not matched to a gene; V was cut back by 3 bases and J by 5 bases. The CDR3 extends over 15 amino acids. The CDR3 here is CASSLVREAHNEQFF. The CDR3, as DNA: TGTGCCAGCAGTTTGGTCCGGGAGGCGCACAATGAGCAGTTCTTC. The full variable domain, completed using reference TRBV28 and TRBJ2-1, is DVKVTQSSRYLVKRTGEKVFLECVQDMDHENMFWYRQDPGLGLRLIYFSYDVKMKEKGDIPEGYSVSREKKERFSLILESASTNQTSMYLCASSLVREAHNEQFFGPGTRLTVL.

This sequence joins TRBV18 and TRBJ1-1; TRBD1 is a possible D gene (6 bases). This CDR3 spans 15 amino acids. Germline V CDR1 and CDR2: KGHSH, LQKENI. Between the trimmed V and J ends, which lost 4 bases and 5 bases, there was a span of 17 bases. CDR3 sequence (DNA): TGTGCCAGCTCACGAAACCGGGACATAGGGACTGAAGCTTTCTTT. It specifies CASSRNRDIGTEAFF.

The chain is built from TRBV19 and TRBJ1-5; D is unclear. The CDR3 totals 15 residues. Germline V gene lookup returns CDR1 LNHDA and CDR2 SQIVND (reference sequence). The V end was cut by 1 base, the J end by 4 bases, with 11 bases between. As DNA, the CDR3 is TGTGCCAGTAGTATAGTTCCAGGCCGGAATCAGCCCCAGCATTTT. The encoded protein is CASSIVPGRNQPQHF.